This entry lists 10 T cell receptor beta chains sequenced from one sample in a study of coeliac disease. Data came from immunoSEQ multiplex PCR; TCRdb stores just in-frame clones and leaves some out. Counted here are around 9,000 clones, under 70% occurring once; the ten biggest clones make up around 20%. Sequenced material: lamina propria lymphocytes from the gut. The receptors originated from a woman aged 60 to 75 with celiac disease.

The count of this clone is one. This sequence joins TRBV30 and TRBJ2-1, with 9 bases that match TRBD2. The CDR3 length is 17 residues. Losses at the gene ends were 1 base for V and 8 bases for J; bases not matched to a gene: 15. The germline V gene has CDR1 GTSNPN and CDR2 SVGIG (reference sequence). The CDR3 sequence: CAWSGLGAGGPVYEQFF. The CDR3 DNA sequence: TGTGCCTGGAGTGGACTCGGTGCGGGGGGGCCGGTCTATGAGCAGTTCTTC.

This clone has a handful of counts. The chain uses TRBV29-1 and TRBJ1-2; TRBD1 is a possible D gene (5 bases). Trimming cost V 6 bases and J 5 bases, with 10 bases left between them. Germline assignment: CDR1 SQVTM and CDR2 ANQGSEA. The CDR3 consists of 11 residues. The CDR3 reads CSVNRPYGYTF. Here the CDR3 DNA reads TGCAGCGTAAACAGGCCATATGGCTACACCTTC.

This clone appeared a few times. The chain's CDR3 is CATSFSGAGNQPQHF. CDR3 DNA sequence: TGTGCCACCTCGTTCAGTGGGGCGGGAAACCAGCCCCAGCATTTT. This sequence joins TRBV19 and TRBJ1-5; a possible D gene is TRBD1 (5 bases). Germline V gene sequence: CDR1 LNHDA, CDR2 SQIVND (reference sequence). V gave up 10 bases and J gave up 7 bases, with 23 bases separating them. The CDR3 totals 15 residues.

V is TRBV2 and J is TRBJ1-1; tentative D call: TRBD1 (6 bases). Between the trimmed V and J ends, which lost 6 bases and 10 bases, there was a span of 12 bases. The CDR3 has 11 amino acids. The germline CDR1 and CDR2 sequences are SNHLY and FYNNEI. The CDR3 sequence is CASSDTGRAFF. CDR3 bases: TGTGCCAGCAGCGACACAGGGAGAGCTTTCTTT.

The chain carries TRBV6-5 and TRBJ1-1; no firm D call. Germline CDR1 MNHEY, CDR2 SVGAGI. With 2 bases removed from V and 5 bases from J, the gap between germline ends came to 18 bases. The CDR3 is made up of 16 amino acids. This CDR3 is CASSYLQYRSKTEAFF. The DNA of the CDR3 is TGTGCCAGCAGTTACCTCCAATATCGTAGTAAAACTGAAGCTTTCTTT.

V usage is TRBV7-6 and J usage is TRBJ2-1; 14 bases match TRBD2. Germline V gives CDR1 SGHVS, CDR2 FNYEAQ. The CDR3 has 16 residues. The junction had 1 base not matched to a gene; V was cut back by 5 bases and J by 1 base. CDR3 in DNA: TGTGCCAGCAGCCGGACTAGCGGGGGGTCCTACAATGAGCAGTTCTTC. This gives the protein CASSRTSGGSYNEQFF.

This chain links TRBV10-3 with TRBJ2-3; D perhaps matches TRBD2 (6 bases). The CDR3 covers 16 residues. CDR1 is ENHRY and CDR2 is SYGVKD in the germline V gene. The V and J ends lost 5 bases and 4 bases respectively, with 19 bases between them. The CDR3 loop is CAISPGSRTFADTQYF. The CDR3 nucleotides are TGTGCCATCAGTCCCGGGAGCAGGACGTTCGCAGATACGCAGTATTTT.

The CDR3 reads CASSDDKGREKLFF. The CDR3 DNA reads TGTGCCAGCAGTGATGACAAGGGGAGGGAAAAACTGTTTTTT. V usage is TRBV6-1 and J usage is TRBJ1-4; weak D call: TRBD1 (5 bases). CDR3 length: 14 residues. Germline CDR1 reads MNHNS; CDR2 reads SASEGT. V lost 3 bases, J lost 8 bases, and 13 bases lay in between.

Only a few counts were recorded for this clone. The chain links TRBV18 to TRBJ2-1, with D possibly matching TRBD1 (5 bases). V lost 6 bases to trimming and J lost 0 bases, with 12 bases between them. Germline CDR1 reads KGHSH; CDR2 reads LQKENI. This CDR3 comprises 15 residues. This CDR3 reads CASSHTGYSYNEQFF. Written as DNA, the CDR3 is TGTGCCAGCTCCCACACAGGTTACTCCTACAATGAGCAGTTCTTC.

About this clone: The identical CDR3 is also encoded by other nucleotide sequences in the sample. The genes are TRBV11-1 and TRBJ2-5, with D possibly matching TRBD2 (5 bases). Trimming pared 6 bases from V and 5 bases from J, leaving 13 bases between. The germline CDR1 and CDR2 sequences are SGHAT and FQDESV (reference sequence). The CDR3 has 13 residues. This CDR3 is CASSSTSIETQYF. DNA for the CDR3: TGTGCCAGCAGTTCCACTAGTATCGAGACCCAGTACTTC.